This is a list of T cell receptor beta chains from one sample in a study of T cells in Graves' hyperthyroidism and ophthalmopathy. Each CDR3 protein is one row after TCRdb ran MiXCR on the multiplex PCR reads. The sample comprises about 180,000 distinct CDR3 sequences, 15% to 20% of which are singletons, and roughly 28% rests with the top ten. Specimen: blood. The origin of the receptors is a woman aged 50 to 65 with Graves' hyperthyroidism. CDR3s include the opening cysteine and the closing phenylalanine or tryptophan. D genes are given only for firm matches. The size entry is marked missing in some rows and otherwise reads once, few, many or a size class.

abundance: many
v_gene: TRBV24-1
j_gene: TRBJ1-2
d_gene: -
CDR3aa: CATSAGEANYGYTF
CDR3nt: TGTGCCACCAGTGCGGGGGAAGCTAACTATGGCTACACCTTC

abundance: many
v_gene: TRBV3-1
j_gene: TRBJ2-1
d_gene: -
CDR3aa: CASSRSEGWEQFF
CDR3nt: TGTGCCAGCAGCCGCTCGGAGGGCTGGGAGCAGTTCTTC

abundance: many
v_gene: TRBV12-5
j_gene: TRBJ1-1
d_gene: -
CDR3aa: CASGVGTEAFF
CDR3nt: TGTGCTAGTGGTGTCGGGACAGAAGCTTTCTTT

abundance: -
v_gene: TRBV18
j_gene: TRBJ1-2
d_gene: -
CDR3aa: CASSPRGAKNYGYTF
CDR3nt: TGTGCCAGCTCACCAAGGGGGGCTAAAAACTATGGCTACACCTTC

abundance: many
v_gene: TRBV19
j_gene: TRBJ2-2
d_gene: -
CDR3aa: CASSPWGAGELFF
CDR3nt: TGTGCCAGTAGTCCCTGGGGGGCCGGGGAGCTGTTTTTT

abundance: few
v_gene: TRBV20-1
j_gene: TRBJ2-7
d_gene: -
CDR3aa: CSASLHREVWSYEQYF
CDR3nt: TGCAGTGCTAGTCTGCACAGGGAGGTTTGGTCCTACGAGCAGTACTTC

abundance: many
v_gene: TRBV20-1
j_gene: TRBJ1-5
d_gene: -
CDR3aa: CSASYGAGQPQHF
CDR3nt: TGCAGTGCTAGTTATGGGGCCGGTCAGCCCCAGCATTTT

abundance: -
v_gene: TRBV2
j_gene: TRBJ1-1
d_gene: TRBD1
CDR3aa: CASRDTGVNTEAFF
CDR3nt: TGTGCCAGCAGGGATACAGGGGTGAACACTGAAGCTTTCTTT

abundance: many
v_gene: TRBV7-2
j_gene: TRBJ1-6
d_gene: -
CDR3aa: CASTPASSYNSPLHF
CDR3nt: TGTGCCAGCACCCCAGCCAGCTCCTATAATTCACCCCTCCACTTT

abundance: -
v_gene: TRBV12-3/TRBV12-4
j_gene: TRBJ1-3
d_gene: -
CDR3aa: CASSFRQGRNTIYF
CDR3nt: TGTGCCAGCAGTTTCCGGCAGGGAAGAAACACCATATATTTT

abundance: -
v_gene: TRBV27
j_gene: TRBJ1-5
d_gene: -
CDR3aa: CASSFTGDSNQPQHF
CDR3nt: TGTGCCAGCAGTTTTACCGGGGATAGCAATCAGCCCCAGCATTTT

abundance: -
v_gene: TRBV27
j_gene: TRBJ2-7
d_gene: TRBD2
CDR3aa: CASSPPGGRESTYEQYF
CDR3nt: TGTGCCAGCAGTCCCCCGGGAGGGAGAGAATCGACCTACGAGCAGTACTTC

abundance: -
v_gene: TRBV5-4
j_gene: TRBJ2-5
d_gene: TRBD2
CDR3aa: CASSSAGGQETQYF
CDR3nt: TGTGCCAGCAGCTCCGCGGGGGGCCAGGAGACCCAGTACTTC

abundance: many
v_gene: TRBV13
j_gene: TRBJ2-7
d_gene: TRBD1
CDR3aa: CASSSLPHRDRLYEQYF
CDR3nt: TGTGCCAGCAGCTCCCTCCCCCACCGGGACAGGCTATACGAGCAGTACTTC

abundance: many
v_gene: TRBV5-1
j_gene: TRBJ2-6
d_gene: TRBD1
CDR3aa: CASSSGTGFSGANVLTF
CDR3nt: TGCGCCAGCAGCTCCGGGACAGGGTTCTCTGGGGCCAACGTCCTGACTTTC

abundance: few
v_gene: TRBV4-1
j_gene: TRBJ1-2
d_gene: -
CDR3aa: CASSLGAGSYGYTF
CDR3nt: TGCGCCAGCAGCCTGGGAGCGGGAAGCTATGGCTACACCTTC

abundance: many
v_gene: TRBV7-2
j_gene: TRBJ1-2
d_gene: TRBD1
CDR3aa: CASSLTGGYGYTF
CDR3nt: TGTGCCAGCAGCTTAACAGGGGGCTATGGCTACACCTTC

abundance: many
v_gene: TRBV6-1
j_gene: TRBJ2-2
d_gene: -
CDR3aa: CASRIGDPAQGSPGELFF
CDR3nt: TGTGCCAGCAGGATAGGTGACCCGGCACAGGGTTCACCCGGGGAGCTGTTTTTT

abundance: many
v_gene: TRBV7-3
j_gene: TRBJ2-6
d_gene: TRBD2
CDR3aa: CASSLVAGGSGANVLTF
CDR3nt: TGTGCCAGCAGCTTAGTAGCGGGGGGCTCTGGGGCCAACGTCCTGACTTTC

abundance: -
v_gene: TRBV29-1
j_gene: TRBJ1-5
d_gene: -
CDR3aa: CSVDTGLGNQPQHF
CDR3nt: TGCAGCGTTGACACCGGGTTGGGCAATCAGCCCCAGCATTTT

abundance: -
v_gene: TRBV4-1
j_gene: TRBJ2-7
d_gene: -
CDR3aa: CASSQDETYSNEQYF
CDR3nt: TGCGCCAGCAGCCAAGATGAGACGTATAGTAACGAGCAGTACTTC

abundance: many
v_gene: TRBV2
j_gene: TRBJ2-1
d_gene: -
CDR3aa: CASSEGGPYEQFF
CDR3nt: TGTGCCAGCAGTGAAGGGGGGCCCTATGAGCAGTTCTTC

abundance: -
v_gene: TRBV4-1
j_gene: TRBJ1-5
d_gene: TRBD1
CDR3aa: CTSSQSLQGAGQPQHF
CDR3nt: TGCACCAGCAGCCAAAGCTTACAGGGGGCCGGTCAGCCCCAGCATTTT

abundance: many
v_gene: TRBV18
j_gene: TRBJ2-3
d_gene: -
CDR3aa: CASSPTGWVTDTQYF
CDR3nt: TGTGCCAGCTCCCCAACGGGGTGGGTTACAGATACGCAGTATTTT

abundance: many
v_gene: TRBV20-1
j_gene: TRBJ1-2
d_gene: -
CDR3aa: CSASTLYGYTF
CDR3nt: TGCAGTGCTTCGACTCTTTATGGCTACACCTTC

abundance: many
v_gene: TRBV2
j_gene: TRBJ2-1
d_gene: TRBD2
CDR3aa: CASNPSSLAGSYNEQFF
CDR3nt: TGTGCCAGCAACCCCAGTAGCCTAGCGGGCTCCTACAATGAGCAGTTCTTC

abundance: once
v_gene: TRBV2
j_gene: TRBJ1-6
d_gene: -
CDR3aa: CASSDDRSSYNSPLHF
CDR3nt: TGTGCCAGCAGTGACGACAGGAGCTCCTATAATTCACCCCTCCACTTT

abundance: many
v_gene: TRBV28
j_gene: TRBJ1-5
d_gene: -
CDR3aa: CASSLNRNQPQHF
CDR3nt: TGTGCCAGCAGTCTAAACCGGAATCAGCCCCAGCATTTT

abundance: many
v_gene: TRBV6-1
j_gene: TRBJ1-1
d_gene: TRBD1
CDR3aa: CASRTDRGEAFF
CDR3nt: TGTGCCAGCAGAACGGACAGGGGTGAAGCTTTCTTT

abundance: many
v_gene: TRBV13
j_gene: TRBJ2-7
d_gene: TRBD1
CDR3aa: CASSLTQGAYEQYF
CDR3nt: TGTGCCAGCAGCTTGACGCAGGGGGCCTACGAGCAGTACTTC

abundance: many
v_gene: TRBV7-2
j_gene: TRBJ2-5
d_gene: -
CDR3aa: CASSRIGETQYF
CDR3nt: TGTGCCAGCAGCCGTATTGGTGAGACCCAGTACTTC

abundance: -
v_gene: TRBV7-9
j_gene: TRBJ2-1
d_gene: TRBD2
CDR3aa: CASSLVAGLGDQQFF
CDR3nt: TGTGCCAGCAGCTTAGTAGCGGGTCTTGGGGATCAGCAGTTCTTC

abundance: -
v_gene: TRBV4-1
j_gene: TRBJ2-7
d_gene: -
CDR3aa: CASSQGLGSYEQYF
CDR3nt: TGCGCCAGCAGCCAAGGGTTGGGGTCGTACGAGCAGTACTTC

abundance: many
v_gene: TRBV7-2
j_gene: TRBJ1-1
d_gene: -
CDR3aa: CASSLTGFAEAFF
CDR3nt: TGTGCCAGCAGCCTAACAGGGTTTGCTGAAGCTTTCTTT

abundance: many
v_gene: TRBV10-3
j_gene: TRBJ2-3
d_gene: TRBD2
CDR3aa: CAITSGSEDTQYF
CDR3nt: TGTGCCATCACTAGCGGGAGCGAGGATACGCAGTATTTT

abundance: once
v_gene: TRBV4-1
j_gene: TRBJ2-2
d_gene: -
CDR3aa: CASSQIGTGAGKLFF
CDR3nt: TGCGCCAGCAGCCAAATAGGGACAGGAGCGGGGAAGCTGTTTTTT

abundance: many
v_gene: TRBV13
j_gene: TRBJ2-3
d_gene: TRBD2
CDR3aa: CASSSILAGGSTDTQYF
CDR3nt: TGTGCCAGCAGCTCCATCCTAGCGGGGGGGAGCACAGATACGCAGTATTTT

abundance: -
v_gene: TRBV5-1
j_gene: TRBJ1-2
d_gene: -
CDR3aa: CASSLAGDDGYTF
CDR3nt: TGCGCCAGCAGCTTGGCCGGGGATGATGGCTACACCTTC